This TCR beta chain was retrieved from a study of T-cell memory formation after mild COVID-19. Study background: Largely, TCR clusters stayed within a single donor.

5'RACE with constant-segment primers yielded barcoded, UMI-tagged TCR alpha and TCR beta cDNA libraries. Each CDR3 protein is one row after TCRdb ran MiXCR on the 5' RACE reads. This sample has some 160,000 distinct CDR3 sequences, with approximately 12% found just once. The V gene lost 5 bases and the J gene lost 2 bases, with 13 bases spanning the gap. The CDR3 totals 15 residues. Broader study findings: The study found contracting CD4+ clones mainly in CM and EM and contracting CD8+ clones in EMRA. Certain responding clones were present in pre-infection memory, suggesting participation of cross-reactive memory.

This clonotype occurred many times. The antigen is unknown. Sequencing was performed on PBMCs or a T cell subset sorted from them (not recorded which). This sequence was found in a man aged 18 to 35 who had mild COVID-19 (a few samples of this study predate the infection). Cell type and time point are not known. This chain joins TRBV23-1 and TRBJ2-1; D not resolved. TRBV23-1 is recorded as an ORF, its role being uncertain. CDR3 bases: TGCGCCAGCAGTTTACCCTGGACGGCCTACAATGAGCAGTTCTTC. It translates to CASSLPWTAYNEQFF.